This T cell receptor beta chain was documented in a study of cytomegalovirus exposure and HLA in healthy donors. Study-level points and caveats: Another analysis was done later, and it associated roughly 15,000 TCR beta sequences with HLA alleles at 0.05 false discovery rate.

Germline CDR1 reads SNHLY; CDR2 reads FYNNEI. The CDR3 loop spans 14 amino acids. A multiplex PCR was run with 60 Vbeta primers and 13 Jbeta primers. Measured with immunoSEQ multiplex PCR; TCRdb has only the in-frame clones, and not every one. Among 110,000 to 150,000 clones listed, more than 75% were seen once. Concerning this clone: The antigen remains undetermined. An end of the junction does not agree with germline; a read error may underlie this.

Material for sequencing was PBMCs. This receptor was obtained from a man younger than 30 in good health and CMV-seronegative. This chain uses TRBV2 with TRBJ2-4, with D maybe TRBD1 (5 bases). CDR3 sequence: CASSSQTAQNIQYF. The CDR3 DNA is TGTGCCAGCAGCTCGCAGACAGCCCAAAACATTCAGTACTTC.